These 26 T cell receptor beta chains came from one sample sequenced in a study of CD8+ T cells in alopecia areata. The authors extracted RNA and reverse transcribed it into cDNA as the sequencing template. The method was immunoSEQ multiplex PCR; TCRdb's version includes in-frame clones alone and lacks a portion of them. Altogether 160,000 or so clones are present, approximately 59% being singletons, with the ten largest covering more than 15%. The treatment denotes: oral pan-JAK inhibitor, 5-10 mg twice daily. The source material was CD4+ T cells sorted from blood, sampled between weeks 55 and 65, from a patient treated with tofacitinib. The receptors here all came from a human donor with alopecia areata.

V gene TRBV4-1 combines with J gene TRBJ1-2; D is uncertain. The germline V gene has CDR1 MGHRA and CDR2 YSYEKL. The CDR3 is 16 amino acids. Trimming removed 0 bases from V and 4 bases from J, with 15 bases in between. CDR3 nucleotides: TGCGCCAGCAGCCAAGAAGGCTCAGTAGCGATCTATGGCTACACCTTC. Protein product: CASSQEGSVAIYGYTF.

The CDR3 nucleotides read TGCGCCAGCAGTCCCCAATCAGCGGGAACGCAGTATTTT. Translating it yields CASSPQSAGTQYF. This sequence joins TRBV10-2 and TRBJ2-3; 7 nucleotides match TRBD2. The CDR3 has 13 amino acids. Germline lookup yields CDR1 WSHSY and CDR2 SAAADI. With 5 bases clipped from V and 9 bases from J, the junction kept 8 bases outside the gene matches.

This clone was seen only once. The chain employs TRBV29-1 and TRBJ1-1; the match to TRBD1 covers 7 bases. This CDR3 has 13 residues. The germline V gene has CDR1 SQVTM and CDR2 ANQGSEA. The trim removed 3 bases at V and 10 bases at J, leaving 11 bases unmatched. CDR3 sequence (DNA): TGCAGCGTTGATCCCAGGGGGGGTGAAGCAGCTTTCTTT. Translation gives CSVDPRGGEAAFF.

V and J are TRBV5-6 and TRBJ2-3; D is uncertain. The CDR3 runs 12 residues. Germline values: CDR1 SGHDT, CDR2 YYEEEE. With 4 bases removed from V and 5 bases from J, the gap between germline ends came to 8 bases. CDR3 region: CASSLRVDTQYF. The CDR3 DNA reads as TGTGCCAGCAGCCTCCGGGTAGATACGCAGTATTTT.

The chain employs TRBV7-2 and TRBJ1-2; D unclear. The CDR3 is made up of 13 amino acids. The V end was cut by 5 bases, the J end by 2 bases, with 9 bases between. Germline assignment: CDR1 SGHTA and CDR2 FQGNSA. The CDR3 nucleotides read TGTGCCAGCAGCGGTTCACTAAACTATGGCTACACCTTC. This encodes CASSGSLNYGYTF. Full variable domain (missing parts from reference TRBV7-2 and TRBJ1-2): GAGVSQSPSNKVTEKGKDVELRCDPISGHTALYWYRQSLGQGLEFLIYFQGNSAPDKSGLPSDRFSAERTGGSVSTLTIQRTQQEDSAVYLCASSGSLNYGYTFGSGTRLTVV.

Concerning this clone itself: The same CDR3 is also encoded by other DNA sequences in this sample. The rearrangement uses TRBV19 and TRBJ2-1, with 7 bases identical to TRBD2. Unmatched junction bases numbered 4, after V lost 5 bases and J lost 0 bases. Germline V gene lookup returns CDR1 LNHDA and CDR2 SQIVND (reference sequence). The CDR3 runs 15 residues. The CDR3 reads CASSRGGSSYNEQFF. CDR3 DNA: TGTGCCAGTAGTCGGGGAGGGAGCTCCTACAATGAGCAGTTCTTC.

The chain employs TRBV29-1 and TRBJ2-5, with TRBD2 as a possible D gene (7 bases). Germline V gives CDR1 SQVTM, CDR2 ANQGSEA. The V gene lost 7 bases and the J gene lost 2 bases, with 23 bases spanning the gap. The CDR3 spans 16 residues. This chain's CDR3 is CSARPSGGASQETQYF. For the CDR3, the DNA is TGCAGCGCCCGACCATCTGGGGGGGCTTCTCAAGAGACCCAGTACTTC.

J is TRBJ2-3 and V is TRBV6-4; 8 bases line up with TRBD1. This CDR3 has 14 residues. Germline V gives CDR1 MRHNA, CDR2 SNTAGT. The V segment lost 3 bases and the J segment 6 bases; nucleotides outside the gene matches: 5. The CDR3 bases are TGTGCCAGCAGTGAGACAGGGGAACGGGATACGCAGTATTTT. Its protein product is CASSETGERDTQYF.

The chain combines TRBV6-5 with TRBJ1-1; D uncertain. Germline assignment: CDR1 MNHEY and CDR2 SVGAGI. This CDR3 has 13 amino acids. Trimming shortened V by 6 bases and J by 1 base, and 9 bases separated the two germline ends. The CDR3 sequence is CASRRERNTEAFF. DNA for the CDR3: TGTGCCAGCAGGAGAGAGCGGAACACTGAAGCTTTCTTT.

CDR3 amino acids: CAWSPGGYNSPLHF. The DNA of the CDR3 is TGTGCCTGGAGTCCAGGGGGTTATAATTCACCCCTCCACTTT. The gene calls are TRBV30 and TRBJ1-6; 7 nucleotides line up with TRBD1. The junction had 2 bases not matched to a gene; V was cut back by 2 bases and J by 4 bases. Germline lookup yields CDR1 GTSNPN and CDR2 SVGIG (reference sequence). The CDR3 is made up of 14 amino acids.

This clone came up a few times. The genes are TRBV30 and TRBJ1-2; no reliable D call. The CDR3 runs to 13 residues. From germline, CDR1 is GTSNPN and CDR2 SVGIG (reference sequence). Trimming shortened V by 0 bases and J by 0 bases, and 5 bases separated the two germline ends. The CDR3, as DNA: TGTGCCTGGAGTGTACCGTCTAACTATGGCTACACCTTC. The encoded protein is CAWSVPSNYGYTF.

J is TRBJ2-3 and V is TRBV5-6; D is undetermined. The length of the CDR3 is 12 residues. Trimming pared 0 bases from V and 2 bases from J, leaving 1 base between. Germline values: CDR1 SGHDT, CDR2 YYEEEE. The CDR3 sequence: CASSLATDTQYF. The CDR3 coding sequence is TGTGCCAGCAGCTTGGCCACAGATACGCAGTATTTT. Complete variable domain (other parts from reference TRBV5-6 and TRBJ2-3): DAGVTQSPTHLIKTRGQQVTLRCSPKSGHDTVSWYQQALGQGPQFIFQYYEEEERQRGNFPDRFSGHQFPNYSSELNVNALLLGDSALYLCASSLATDTQYFGPGTRLTVL.

The rearrangement joins TRBV29-1 to TRBJ1-2; D not certain. The CDR3 spans 14 residues. The germline V gene encodes CDR1 SQVTM and CDR2 ANQGSEA. The V gene lost 7 bases and the J gene lost 8 bases, with 23 bases spanning the gap. This CDR3 is CSAAGYLDVGGYTF. DNA for the CDR3: TGCAGCGCCGCGGGGTATCTGGACGTTGGAGGCTACACCTTC.

This clone was detected only a few times. The genes are TRBV7-8 and TRBJ2-4; D possibly corresponds to TRBD2 (7 bases). The CDR3 contains 16 residues. CDR1 and CDR2 from the germline V gene are SGHVS and FQNEAQ. V was cut by 4 bases and J by 6 bases, with 19 bases left in between. The CDR3, as DNA: TGTGCCAGCAGCTCCAGGGGAGGGGCCGGGGGAAACATTCAGTACTTC. Its protein is CASSSRGGAGGNIQYF.

The chain couples TRBV5-1 to TRBJ1-2, with D perhaps matching TRBD1 (5 bases). Trimming took off 4 bases at V and 4 bases at J, with 14 bases between the two ends. Per the germline V gene, CDR1 is SGHRS and CDR2 is YFSETQ. The CDR3 covers 14 residues. The CDR3 region has the DNA TGCGCCAGCAGCACACAGGACGGTGCCTATGGCTACACCTTC. Protein product: CASSTQDGAYGYTF.

This clone has a handful of counts. The J gene is TRBJ1-2, the V gene TRBV10-3, with TRBD1 matching over 8 bases. The CDR3 length is 13 residues. Trimming cost V 5 bases and J 7 bases; bases outside gene matches: 6. Germline CDR1 ENHRY, CDR2 SYGVKD. Here the CDR3 reads CAISLQGAPGYTF. The CDR3 bases are TGTGCCATCAGTCTCCAGGGGGCGCCTGGCTACACCTTC.

V usage is TRBV7-9 and J usage is TRBJ2-7, with no clear D. This CDR3 has 14 residues. CDR1 and CDR2 (germline): SEHNR, FQNEAQ (reference sequence). The V gene lost 1 base and the J gene lost 0 bases, with 7 bases spanning the gap. The CDR3 region is CASSLDRVSYEQYF. For the CDR3, the DNA is TGTGCCAGCAGCTTAGACCGGGTCTCCTACGAGCAGTACTTC.

The chain recombines TRBV7-9 with TRBJ2-7, with 8 bases aligning to TRBD2. CDR1 is SEHNR and CDR2 is FQNEAQ in the germline V gene (reference sequence). There are 13 residues in the CDR3. V lost 5 bases to trimming and J lost 3 bases; unmatched junction nucleotides: 3. DNA for the CDR3: TGTGCCAGCAGCCCCGGGACTAGCTACGAGCAGTACTTC. As protein: CASSPGTSYEQYF.

This chain uses TRBV15 with TRBJ1-6, with a possible D match to TRBD1 (5 bases). The CDR3 spans 15 residues. In germline, CDR1 is LNHNV, CDR2 YYDKDF (reference sequence). V shed 5 bases and J shed 7 bases, with 15 bases lying between them. CDR3 loop: CATSPAQAGNSPLHF. CDR3 DNA: TGTGCCACCAGCCCAGCACAGGCGGGGAATTCACCCCTCCACTTT.

This chain joins TRBV30 and TRBJ2-7; D is uncertain. From germline, CDR1 is GTSNPN and CDR2 SVGIG (reference sequence). CDR3 length: 14 residues. Between the trimmed V and J ends, which lost 1 base and 0 bases, there was a span of 10 bases. The CDR3 loop reads CAWSDKVSSYEQYF. In nucleotides, the CDR3 is TGTGCCTGGAGTGACAAGGTTAGCTCCTACGAGCAGTACTTC.

The chain carries TRBV9 and TRBJ2-7; possibly TRBD2 for D (6 bases). This CDR3 contains 13 residues. Trimming stripped 4 bases from V and 5 bases from J, with 13 bases between. Germline assignment: CDR1 SGDLS and CDR2 YYNGEE. CDR3 sequence reads: CASSTRDWDEQYF. Here the CDR3 DNA reads TGTGCCAGCAGCACCCGGGACTGGGACGAGCAGTACTTC.

This chain joins TRBV5-4 and TRBJ1-6; D is ambiguous. The CDR3 runs to 12 residues. Germline CDR1 reads SGHNT; CDR2 reads YYREEE (reference sequence). V was cut by 6 bases and J by 8 bases, with 9 bases left in between. Here the CDR3 reads CASNRGDSPLHF. The CDR3, as DNA: TGTGCCAGCAACCGTGGGGATTCACCCCTCCACTTT.

The rearrangement uses TRBV18 and TRBJ2-7; D perhaps matches TRBD1 (6 bases). The germline gives CDR1 KGHSH, CDR2 LQKENI. The germline V and J ends were trimmed by 5 bases and 2 bases, with 16 bases remaining between them. This CDR3 contains 15 residues. The chain's CDR3 is CASSSRQAVTYEQYF. CDR3 DNA sequence: TGTGCCAGCTCATCAAGACAGGCCGTCACCTACGAGCAGTACTTC.

The chain is built from TRBV19 and TRBJ1-3; 8 bases line up with TRBD1. The J segment lost 4 bases and the V segment lost 5 bases, leaving 7 bases of the junction unmatched. This CDR3 contains 15 residues. CDR1 LNHDA and CDR2 SQIVND come from the germline V gene (reference sequence). The CDR3 coding sequence is TGTGCCAGTAGTGATCAGGGGGCGCCCGGAAACACCATATATTTT. It yields the protein CASSDQGAPGNTIYF.

There are a few counts of this clone. CDR3 in DNA: TGCGCCAGCAGCTTGCATCGTAGCGGGGGGGCCCCGGAGACCCAGTACTTC. Translation: CASSLHRSGGAPETQYF. The gene calls are TRBV5-1 and TRBJ2-5; 11 bases map to TRBD2. Losses at the gene ends were 1 base for V and 5 bases for J; bases not matched to a gene: 10. CDR3 length equals 17 residues. Germline lookup yields CDR1 SGHRS and CDR2 YFSETQ.

The genes are TRBV2 and TRBJ1-1; D is ambiguous. The CDR3 extends over 14 amino acids. CDR1 SNHLY and CDR2 FYNNEI come from the germline V gene. Trimming pared 5 bases from V and 0 bases from J, leaving 10 bases between. The CDR3: CASSSRRMNTEAFF. The CDR3 DNA is TGTGCCAGCAGTAGTCGGCGGATGAACACTGAAGCTTTCTTT. The full variable domain, with the rest looked up from reference TRBV2 and TRBJ1-1, is EPEVTQTPSHQVTQMGQEVILRCVPISNHLYFYWYRQILGQKVEFLVSFYNNEISEKSEIFDDQFSVERPDGSNFTLKIRSTKLEDSAMYFCASSSRRMNTEAFFGQGTRLTVV.